This entry features one TCR beta chain sequence. Deletions cut 2 bases from V and 1 base from J, with 12 bases between. CDR3 size: 15 residues. Germline lookup yields CDR1 SGHNT and CDR2 YYREEE (reference sequence). Survey-level TCR beta sequencing used the immunoSEQ assay. Method: immunoSEQ multiplex PCR; TCRdb's copy keeps in-frame clones and lacks some. The data contain about 50,000 clones, approximately 93% of them singletons. The chain links TRBV5-4 to TRBJ2-5, with D perhaps TRBD1 (6 bases). This TCR came from a man aged 35-49 years with rheumatoid arthritis. Sample: PBMCs. The DNA for the CDR3 is TGTGCCAGCAGCTTTGACAGGTCTTTCCAAGAGACCCAGTACTTC. Translation: CASSFDRSFQETQYF.